This T cell receptor beta chain is drawn from a study of blood T cell repertoires in COVID-19. Study background: T cells, B-cell-depleted T cells, or PBMCs provided the cDNA or gDNA that served as material.

The protocol was immunoSEQ multiplex PCR, while the TCRdb copy is restricted to in-frame clones and leaves out a portion. The sample includes some 57,000 clones, about nine tenths of them seen just once. The V end lost 5 bases, the J end lost 5 bases, and 17 bases lay between the germline ends. Germline CDR1 is SQVTM and CDR2 is ANQGSEA. The CDR3 is 14 residues long. This sequence joins TRBV29-1 and TRBJ2-3, with a possible D match to TRBD2 (5 bases). The receptor was derived from a man over 45 with active COVID-19. The source material was peripheral blood. This CDR3 reads CSVRNRTGKDTQYF. In DNA form, the CDR3 reads TGCAGCGTTCGTAACCGAACGGGGAAAGATACGCAGTATTTT.